A single sample gave rise to the 18 T cell receptor beta chains below, sequenced in a study of technical replicates of blood from a handful of donors. Only in-frame clones appear in the TCRdb table, and some are missing; sequencing was by immunoSEQ multiplex PCR. This sample has about 59,000 clones; around 87% occur once, and the top ten carry 4.5% to 6%. The sequenced material came from PBMCs. The source is a human donor in good health. Some clones in this sample may be carry-over from other donors' samples.

The genes are TRBV7-2 and TRBJ2-1; 7 bases line up with TRBD2. Per the germline V gene, CDR1 is SGHTA and CDR2 is FQGNSA. The V segment lost 1 base and the J segment 7 bases; nucleotides outside the gene matches: 4. The CDR3 spans 14 residues. CDR3 protein: CASSLGGTKNEQFF. The CDR3 bases are TGTGCCAGCAGCTTAGGAGGGACTAAAAATGAGCAGTTCTTC.

This chain connects TRBV27 to TRBJ2-7; 11 nucleotides align to TRBD2. Germline V lookup: CDR1 MNHEY, CDR2 SMNVEV (reference sequence). This CDR3 is built from 14 residues. The junction had 1 base not matched to a gene; V was cut back by 5 bases and J by 1 base. The CDR3, as DNA: TGTGCCAGCAGTATAGCGGGAGGGTCCTACGAGCAGTACTTC. Protein sequence: CASSIAGGSYEQYF.

This sequence joins TRBV10-1 and TRBJ1-6, with 10 bases matching TRBD1. V trimming: 8 bases; J trimming: 9 bases; junction bases outside the gene matches: 7. This CDR3 region has 14 residues. Germline loops: CDR1 WNHNN, CDR2 SYGVQD (reference sequence). CDR3 sequence reads: CASLGDRGRSPLHF. The CDR3 DNA follows: TGCGCCAGCCTTGGGGACAGGGGCCGTTCACCCCTCCACTTT.

The chain has TRBV5-5 and TRBJ2-5; 13 bases are a match to TRBD2. V was pared by 2 bases and J by 3 bases, with 7 bases of the junction left unmatched. Germline V gives CDR1 SGHKS, CDR2 YYEKEE (reference sequence). CDR3 length: 17 residues. The CDR3 sequence: CASSFKTSGGREETQYF. CDR3 in DNA: TGTGCCAGCAGCTTCAAGACTAGCGGGGGGCGAGAAGAGACCCAGTACTTC.

The chain recombines TRBV2 with TRBJ1-5; unclear D gene. This CDR3 spans 12 amino acids. Per the germline V gene, CDR1 is SNHLY and CDR2 is FYNNEI. V dropped 4 bases and J dropped 4 bases, with 5 bases sitting between them. The CDR3 loop reads CASSGRNQPQHF. Written as DNA, the CDR3 is TGTGCCAGCAGTGGGAGAAATCAGCCCCAGCATTTT.

The chain recombines TRBV19 with TRBJ1-2; TRBD1 matches at 12 bases. CDR3 length: 16 amino acids. Germline values: CDR1 LNHDA, CDR2 SQIVND (reference sequence). V trimming: 3 bases; J trimming: 3 bases; junction bases outside the gene matches: 5. The chain's CDR3 is CASSIGTGGLYYGYTF. Written as DNA, the CDR3 is TGTGCCAGTAGTATCGGGACAGGGGGCCTATACTATGGCTACACCTTC.

The chain recombines TRBV2 with TRBJ1-2; 7 bases are shared with TRBD1. With 5 bases clipped from V and 5 bases from J, the junction kept 8 bases outside the gene matches. CDR1 SNHLY and CDR2 FYNNEI come from the germline V gene. The length of the CDR3 is 14 residues. The CDR3 spells CASSPGDRAYGYTF. The CDR3 DNA reads as TGTGCCAGCAGTCCCGGCGACAGGGCGTATGGCTACACCTTC.

This clone has just a few counts. The genes are TRBV6-6 and TRBJ2-5; D may be TRBD1 (5 bases). The CDR3 consists of 14 residues. Trimming pared 7 bases from V and 0 bases from J, leaving 12 bases between. Germline V gives CDR1 MNHNY, CDR2 SVGAGI (reference sequence). The CDR3 DNA reads as TGTGCCAGCATCGAGAGGACAAACCAAGAGACCCAGTACTTC. Amino acids: CASIERTNQETQYF.

The V gene is TRBV5-4, the J gene TRBJ1-1; D is ambiguous. This CDR3 comprises 14 residues. Germline CDR1 and CDR2: SGHNT and YYREEE (reference sequence). V was clipped by 1 base and J by 1 base, with 8 bases between them. The CDR3 coding sequence is TGTGCCAGCAGCTTGACAGCGGGGAACACTGAAGCTTTCTTT. It is translated as CASSLTAGNTEAFF.

The V and J genes are TRBV12-5 and TRBJ2-1; 14 bases are a match to TRBD2. Losses at the gene ends were 4 bases for V and 7 bases for J; bases not matched to a gene: 3. CDR3 length: 15 amino acids. CDR1 and CDR2 (germline): LGHNT, FRNRAP. For the CDR3, the DNA is TGTGCTAGTGGTTGGGGACTAGCGGGGGTAAATGAGCAGTTCTTC. Protein: CASGWGLAGVNEQFF.

In its sample, this clone was seen a few times. The chain carries TRBV5-4 and TRBJ1-1, with D unresolved. Germline V gene lookup returns CDR1 SGHNT and CDR2 YYREEE (reference sequence). This CDR3 region has 13 residues. The germline V and J ends were trimmed by 6 bases and 5 bases, with 14 bases remaining between them. CDR3 sequence: CASTNPPGTEAFF. In DNA, the CDR3 is TGTGCCAGCACCAACCCCCCGGGGACTGAAGCTTTCTTT.

The chain employs TRBV10-3 and TRBJ2-3; 12 bases are a match to TRBD2. Trimming took 4 bases from V and 1 from J; bases not matched to a gene: 3. The CDR3 totals 16 residues. The germline CDR1 and CDR2 sequences are ENHRY and SYGVKD. The CDR3 loop is CAISGASGGGTDTQYF. CDR3 bases: TGTGCCATCAGTGGGGCTAGCGGGGGGGGCACAGATACGCAGTATTTT.

The V call is TRBV4-2, the J call TRBJ2-1; 7 nucleotides agree with TRBD2. Germline-derived CDR1 and CDR2 are LGHNA and YNFKEQ. After removal of 1 base from V and 6 bases from J, the junction contained 6 bases not matched to a gene. The CDR3 has 15 residues. CDR3 nucleotides: TGTGCCAGCAGCCAAGCTGGGGGGGGAATCAATGAGCAGTTCTTC. It translates to CASSQAGGGINEQFF.

This clone came up many times. This sequence joins TRBV7-2 and TRBJ2-5; D may be TRBD2 (5 bases). V was clipped by 4 bases and J by 3 bases, with 24 bases between them. The V gene's germline CDR1 is SGHTA and CDR2 FQGNSA. The CDR3 consists of 18 residues. CDR3 in DNA: TGTGCCAGCAGCTCCCCGGTGGTGGGAGCCATTTTAGAAGAGACCCAGTACTTC. Encoded protein: CASSSPVVGAILEETQYF.

The V call is TRBV15, the J call TRBJ2-7; 7 bases align to TRBD1. Germline values: CDR1 LNHNV, CDR2 YYDKDF (reference sequence). The CDR3 runs to 14 residues. The V segment lost 4 bases and the J segment 1 base; nucleotides outside the gene matches: 4. The CDR3 DNA sequence: TGTGCCACCAGCATCGGGACAGTTTCCTACGAGCAGTACTTC. Translation: CATSIGTVSYEQYF.

This chain joins TRBV18 and TRBJ2-7, with TRBD2 identical over 7 bases. The CDR3 contains 15 residues. The germline V gene has CDR1 KGHSH and CDR2 LQKENI. Trimming at V came to 6 bases and at J to 2 bases, leaving 10 bases not matched to a gene. The CDR3 is CASSTSGMKPYEQYF. As DNA, the CDR3 is TGTGCCAGCTCGACCAGCGGGATGAAACCCTACGAGCAGTACTTC.

The gene calls are TRBV7-2 and TRBJ2-1; 10 positions agree with TRBD2. Germline values: CDR1 SGHTA, CDR2 FQGNSA. J gave up 6 bases and V 5 bases, and 4 bases lay outside the gene matches. The CDR3 runs to 14 residues. CDR3: CASSTSSGGNEQFF. The DNA for the CDR3 is TGTGCCAGCAGCACCTCTAGCGGGGGCAATGAGCAGTTCTTC.

This chain connects TRBV5-1 to TRBJ1-5, with 7 bases that match TRBD1. Per germline, CDR1 SGHRS and CDR2 YFSETQ. V lost 1 base and J lost 2; bases outside the gene matches: 3. The CDR3 totals 15 residues. The CDR3 DNA is TGCGCCAGCAGCTTGAATGGACAGGGCAATCAGCCCCAGCATTTT. Protein sequence: CASSLNGQGNQPQHF.